The T cell receptor (beta chain) described here comes from a study of a mutant IDH1 vaccine in newly diagnosed glioma. Remarks on this clone: Its antigen is unidentified.

Specified time point: week 35, safety follow-up. Doses consisted of 300 ug of mutant IDH1 20-mer peptide each, paired with topical imiquimod. Some clones are missing from TCRdb's copy, which holds only in-frame ones; the method was immunoSEQ multiplex PCR. The sample has 58,000 or so clones; about 86% are singletons. Trimming removed 0 bases from V and 2 bases from J, with 21 bases in between. From germline, CDR1 is MGHRA and CDR2 YSYEKL. CDR3 length: 19 residues. The TCR originated in a man in his forties or fifties with glioma. The chain has TRBV4-1 and TRBJ2-3, with D possibly matching TRBD1 (6 bases). The source material was PBMCs, sampled from a glioma patient whose treatment included an IDH1 peptide vaccine. CDR3 coding DNA: TGCGCCAGCAGCCAAGAGGGGGCCGGGGCCGTGCTCTACACAGATACGCAGTATTTT. Its protein is CASSQEGAGAVLYTDTQYF.